This TCR beta chain originates from a study of a mutant IDH1 vaccine in newly diagnosed glioma. The repertoire was sequenced with immunoSEQ multiplex PCR; TCRdb's copy has only in-frame clones and lacks some. The data hold tens of thousands of clones, with about 87% observed a single time. In germline, CDR1 is SGHDT, CDR2 YYEEEE. V lost 4 bases and J lost 2, with 25 bases in between. This CDR3 contains 19 residues. Time point given: week 23, last vaccination. Topical imiquimod was applied with each vaccine dose, which held 300 ug of mutant IDH1 20-mer peptide. Worth noting for this clone: The antigen is not known.

V and J are TRBV5-6 and TRBJ1-5, with no clear D. This clonotype was sampled from a man younger than 30 with glioma. The sample was PBMCs, taken from a glioma patient whose treatment included an IDH1 peptide vaccine. The CDR3, as DNA: TGTGCCAGCAGCAAAACTAAAACAGCAACTCTCAGTGGCAATCAGCCCCAGCATTTT. It is translated as CASSKTKTATLSGNQPQHF.